These 8 T cell receptor beta chains share one sample of origin, sequenced in a study of T cell responses to AZD1222 COVID-19 vaccine. Only in-frame clones appear in the TCRdb table, and some are missing; sequencing was by immunoSEQ multiplex PCR. The sample includes over 110,000 clones, roughly nine tenths of them seen just once. The sample consisted of peripheral blood, taken 28 days after the second AZD1222 dose. The source of these receptors is an adult who received the AZD1222 COVID-19 vaccine.

This clone was picked up one time. The chain carries TRBV6-2 or TRBV6-3 and TRBJ2-1, with 9 bases matching TRBD1. The CDR3 loop spans 16 amino acids. Germline loops: CDR1 MNHEY, CDR2 SVGEGT. With 0 bases clipped from V and 5 bases from J, the junction kept 5 bases outside the gene matches. The DNA for the CDR3 is TGTGCCAGCAGTTACTCACAGGGGGCGGTAAACAATGAGCAGTTCTTC. Translating it yields CASSYSQGAVNNEQFF.

The V call is TRBV9, the J call TRBJ1-3, with D perhaps matching TRBD1 (5 bases). This CDR3 comprises 15 residues. V lost 0 bases and J 1 base, leaving 8 bases between the germline ends. CDR1 SGDLS and CDR2 YYNGEE come from the germline V gene. CDR3 nucleotide sequence: TGTGCCAGCAGCGTAGACCAGGGATCTGGAAACACCATATATTTT. Protein: CASSVDQGSGNTIYF. Based on the CDR3 plus reference TRBV9 and TRBJ1-3, the full variable domain is DSGVTQTPKHLITATGQRVTLRCSPRSGDLSVYWYQQSLDQGLQFLIQYYNGEERAKGNILERFSAQQFPDLHSELNLSSLELGDSALYFCASSVDQGSGNTIYFGEGSWLTVV.

The table lists this clone with a count of one. The chain combines TRBV3-1 (or the pseudogene TRBV3-2) with TRBJ2-1; TRBD2 matches 13 bases. The CDR3 covers 16 residues. J was trimmed by 5 bases and V by 4 bases; bases with no gene match: 5. Germline CDR1 LGHDT, CDR2 YNNKEL (reference sequence). CDR3 sequence reads: CASSLSGTSGNNEQFF. The CDR3 bases are TGTGCCAGCAGCCTAAGCGGGACTAGCGGGAACAATGAGCAGTTCTTC.

The chain recombines TRBV3-1 (or the pseudogene TRBV3-2) with TRBJ2-5; 8 bases align to TRBD2. CDR1 LGHDT and CDR2 YNNKEL come from the germline V gene (reference sequence). The CDR3 spans 16 residues. With 1 base clipped from V and 4 bases from J, the junction kept 8 bases outside the gene matches. The CDR3: CASSQGAGVLTETQYF. For the CDR3, the DNA is TGTGCCAGCAGCCAAGGAGCGGGAGTGTTAACAGAGACCCAGTACTTC.

This chain connects TRBV7-9 to TRBJ1-2; TRBD1 aligns across 8 bases. Germline V gene lookup returns CDR1 SEHNR and CDR2 FQNEAQ (reference sequence). The CDR3 runs to 17 residues. After removal of 5 bases from V and 2 bases from J, the junction contained 13 bases not matched to a gene. This CDR3 is CASSTPPRGRGNYGYTF. In nucleotides, the CDR3 is TGTGCCAGCAGCACCCCCCCCAGGGGGCGCGGCAACTATGGCTACACCTTC.

This clone was recorded only once. V is TRBV30 and J is TRBJ1-2; D is possibly TRBD1 (5 bases). CDR1 and CDR2 (germline): GTSNPN, SVGIG (reference sequence). This CDR3 spans 15 amino acids. Trimming shortened V by 7 bases and J by 2 bases, and 20 bases separated the two germline ends. CDR3 sequence: CASPGGVRVNYGYTF. CDR3 DNA sequence: TGTGCCTCCCCCGGAGGGGTGCGGGTCAACTATGGCTACACCTTC. The full variable domain, with the rest looked up from reference TRBV30 and TRBJ1-2, is SQTIHQWPATLVQPVGSPLSLECTVEGTSNPNLYWYRQAAGRGLQLLFYSVGIGQISSEVPQNLSASRPQDRQFILSSKKLLLSDSGFYLCASPGGVRVNYGYTFGSGTRLTVV.

V gene TRBV7-2 combines with J gene TRBJ2-5, with D perhaps TRBD1 (5 bases). Trimming took off 5 bases at V and 7 bases at J, with 17 bases between the two ends. Germline values: CDR1 SGHTA, CDR2 FQGNSA. This CDR3 is built from 14 residues. CDR3 coding DNA: TGTGCCAGCAGCCCTCTTCAGGGTTTTGGGACCCAGTACTTC. Residues: CASSPLQGFGTQYF.

The chain employs TRBV6-4 and TRBJ1-2; D gene ambiguous. The CDR3 is 16 residues long. Trimming took off 2 bases at V and 8 bases at J, with 21 bases between the two ends. Germline values: CDR1 MRHNA, CDR2 SNTAGT. Here the CDR3 DNA reads TGTGCCAGCAGTGACGGGCTGGACGGCGACCCCCGGGGCTACACCTTC. This codes for CASSDGLDGDPRGYTF.